This T cell receptor (beta chain) was retrieved from a study of shared T cell receptors in the human thymus. Sequencing was performed with immunoSEQ multiplex PCR; in TCRdb, only in-frame clones are kept and a portion is missing. The sample carries 700,000 to 750,000 clones, roughly 88% recorded once. Per the germline V gene, CDR1 is LNHDA and CDR2 is SQIVND (reference sequence). The CDR3 spans 10 residues. Separately, the same data were catalogued under a study of human thymus T cells. That report adds: The thymus was resected at corrective cardiac surgery. Unrelated people showed highly overlapping thymic repertoires, related research reported.

The TCR originated in a girl in the first two years of life with a congenital heart defect. The gene calls are TRBV19 and TRBJ2-5; D gene unclear. The J call is doubtful: the DNA matches TRBJ2-7 better. The sequenced sample was thymocytes. The CDR3 DNA sequence: TGTGCCACAATGGGCTACGAGCAGTACTTC. Its translation: CATMGYEQYF.